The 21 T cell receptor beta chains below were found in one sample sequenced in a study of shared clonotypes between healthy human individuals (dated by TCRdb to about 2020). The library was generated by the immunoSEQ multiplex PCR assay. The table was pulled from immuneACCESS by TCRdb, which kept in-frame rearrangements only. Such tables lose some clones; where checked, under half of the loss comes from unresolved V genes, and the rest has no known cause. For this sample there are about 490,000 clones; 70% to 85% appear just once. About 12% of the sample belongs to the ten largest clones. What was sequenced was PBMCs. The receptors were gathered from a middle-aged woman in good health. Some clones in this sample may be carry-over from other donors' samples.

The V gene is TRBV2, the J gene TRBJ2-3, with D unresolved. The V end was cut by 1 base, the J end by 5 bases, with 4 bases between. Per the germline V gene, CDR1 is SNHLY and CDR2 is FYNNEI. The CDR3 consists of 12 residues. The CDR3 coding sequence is TGTGCCAGCAGTGAAGGGATAGATACGCAGTATTTT. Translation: CASSEGIDTQYF. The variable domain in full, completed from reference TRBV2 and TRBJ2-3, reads EPEVTQTPSHQVTQMGQEVILRCVPISNHLYFYWYRQILGQKVEFLVSFYNNEISEKSEIFDDQFSVERPDGSNFTLKIRSTKLEDSAMYFCASSEGIDTQYFGPGTRLTVL.

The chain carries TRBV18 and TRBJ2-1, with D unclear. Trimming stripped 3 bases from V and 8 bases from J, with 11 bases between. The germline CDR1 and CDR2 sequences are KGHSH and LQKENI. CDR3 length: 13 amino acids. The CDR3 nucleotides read TGTGCCAGCTCACCCTGGACCGACCATGAGCAGTTCTTC. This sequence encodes CASSPWTDHEQFF.

The CDR3 DNA sequence: TGCGCCAGCAGCTTGGCGAGGGAAGCAAACGGCTACTATGGCTACACCTTC. Its translation is CASSLAREANGYYGYTF. The chain employs TRBV5-1 and TRBJ1-2, with D hard to call. Trimming shortened V by 0 bases and J by 3 bases, and 18 bases separated the two germline ends. The CDR3 has 17 residues. Germline V gene sequence: CDR1 SGHRS, CDR2 YFSETQ.

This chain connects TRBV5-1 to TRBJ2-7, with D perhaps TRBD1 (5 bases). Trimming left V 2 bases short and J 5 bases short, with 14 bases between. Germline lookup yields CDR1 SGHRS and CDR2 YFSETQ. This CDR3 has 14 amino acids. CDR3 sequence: CASSLGEPTDEQYF. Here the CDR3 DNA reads TGCGCCAGCAGCTTAGGGGAACCCACCGACGAGCAGTACTTC.

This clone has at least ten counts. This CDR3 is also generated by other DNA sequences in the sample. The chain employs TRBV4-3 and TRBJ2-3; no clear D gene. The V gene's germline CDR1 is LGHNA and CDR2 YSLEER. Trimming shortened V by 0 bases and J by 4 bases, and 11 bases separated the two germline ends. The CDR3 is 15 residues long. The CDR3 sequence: CASSQDRLGADTQYF. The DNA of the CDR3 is TGCGCCAGCAGCCAAGATAGGCTGGGTGCAGATACGCAGTATTTT.

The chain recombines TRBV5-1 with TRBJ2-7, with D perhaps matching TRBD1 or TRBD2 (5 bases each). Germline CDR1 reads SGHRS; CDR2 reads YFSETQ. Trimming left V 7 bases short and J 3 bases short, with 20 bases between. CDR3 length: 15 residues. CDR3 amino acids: CASGRGFGANYEQYF. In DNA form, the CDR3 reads TGCGCCAGCGGCCGCGGATTCGGGGCGAACTACGAGCAGTACTTC. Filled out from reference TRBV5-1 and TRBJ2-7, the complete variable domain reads KAGVTQTPRYLIKTRGQQVTLSCSPISGHRSVSWYQQTPGQGLQFLFEYFSETQRNKGNFPGRFSGRQFSNSRSEMNVSTLELGDSALYLCASGRGFGANYEQYFGPGTRLTVT.

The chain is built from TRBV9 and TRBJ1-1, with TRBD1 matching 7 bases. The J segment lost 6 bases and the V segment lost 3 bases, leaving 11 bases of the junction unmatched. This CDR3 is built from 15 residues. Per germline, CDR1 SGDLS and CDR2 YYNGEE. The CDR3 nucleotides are TGTGCCAGCAGCGCCAGACAGGGCCTTGGGGCTGAAGCTTTCTTT. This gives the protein CASSARQGLGAEAFF.

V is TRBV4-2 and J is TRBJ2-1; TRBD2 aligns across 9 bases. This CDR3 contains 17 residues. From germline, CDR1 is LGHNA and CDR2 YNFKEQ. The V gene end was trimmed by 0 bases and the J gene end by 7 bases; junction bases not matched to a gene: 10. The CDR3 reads CASSQDLRAGGGNEQFF. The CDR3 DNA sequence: TGTGCCAGCAGCCAAGATCTCAGGGCGGGAGGGGGGAATGAGCAGTTCTTC.

In DNA, the CDR3 is TGTGCCTGGAGTAACAGGGCCTGGGAGCAGTTCTTC. Translation gives CAWSNRAWEQFF. The V gene is TRBV30, the J gene TRBJ2-1; perhaps TRBD1 as D (6 bases). This CDR3 comprises 12 residues. Germline V gives CDR1 GTSNPN, CDR2 SVGIG (reference sequence). Deletions cut 2 bases from V and 10 bases from J, with 12 bases between.

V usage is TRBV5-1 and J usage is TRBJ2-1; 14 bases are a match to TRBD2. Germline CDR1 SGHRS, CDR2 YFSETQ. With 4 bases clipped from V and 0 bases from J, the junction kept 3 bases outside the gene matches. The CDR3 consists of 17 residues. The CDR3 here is CASSLGLAGASYNEQFF. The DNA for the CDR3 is TGCGCCAGCAGCCTGGGACTAGCGGGAGCCTCCTACAATGAGCAGTTCTTC. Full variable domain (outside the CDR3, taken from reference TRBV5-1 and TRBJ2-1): KAGVTQTPRYLIKTRGQQVTLSCSPISGHRSVSWYQQTPGQGLQFLFEYFSETQRNKGNFPGRFSGRQFSNSRSEMNVSTLELGDSALYLCASSLGLAGASYNEQFFGPGTRLTVL.

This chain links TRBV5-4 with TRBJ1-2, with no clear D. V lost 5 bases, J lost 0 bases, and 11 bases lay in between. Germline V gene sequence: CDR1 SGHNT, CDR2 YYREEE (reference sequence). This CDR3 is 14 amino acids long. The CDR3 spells CASRDGGPNYGYTF. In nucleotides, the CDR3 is TGTGCCAGCAGGGACGGAGGTCCTAACTATGGCTACACCTTC.

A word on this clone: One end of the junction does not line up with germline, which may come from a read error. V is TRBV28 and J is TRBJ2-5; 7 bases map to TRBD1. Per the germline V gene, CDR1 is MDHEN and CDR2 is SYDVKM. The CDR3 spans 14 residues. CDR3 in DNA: TGTGCCAACAGTTCTCCGGGACAGAGAGAGACCCAGTACTTC. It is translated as CANSSPGQRETQYF.

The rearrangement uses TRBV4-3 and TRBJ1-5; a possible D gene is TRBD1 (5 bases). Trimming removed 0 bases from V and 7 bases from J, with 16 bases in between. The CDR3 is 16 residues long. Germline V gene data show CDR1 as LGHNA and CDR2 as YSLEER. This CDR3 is CASSQDPAGMTQPQHF. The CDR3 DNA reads TGCGCCAGCAGCCAAGATCCCGCAGGGATGACGCAGCCCCAGCATTTT.

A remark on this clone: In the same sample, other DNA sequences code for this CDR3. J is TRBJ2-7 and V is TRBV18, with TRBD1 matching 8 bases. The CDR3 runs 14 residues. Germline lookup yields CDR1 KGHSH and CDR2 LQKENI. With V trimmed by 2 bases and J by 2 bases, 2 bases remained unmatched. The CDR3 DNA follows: TGTGCCAGCTCACCATCGGACAGGGCCTACGAGCAGTACTTC. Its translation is CASSPSDRAYEQYF.

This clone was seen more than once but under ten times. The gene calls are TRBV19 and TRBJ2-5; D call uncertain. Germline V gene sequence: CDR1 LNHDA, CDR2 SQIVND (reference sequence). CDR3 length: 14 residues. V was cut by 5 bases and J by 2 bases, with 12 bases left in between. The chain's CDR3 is CASSVQDVQETQYF. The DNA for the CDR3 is TGTGCCAGTAGTGTGCAGGACGTACAAGAGACCCAGTACTTC.

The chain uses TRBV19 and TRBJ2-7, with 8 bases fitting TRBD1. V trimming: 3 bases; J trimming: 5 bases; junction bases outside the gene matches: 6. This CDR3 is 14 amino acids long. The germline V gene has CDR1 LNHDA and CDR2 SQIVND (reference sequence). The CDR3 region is CASSIQGAKHEQYF. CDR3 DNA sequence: TGTGCCAGTAGTATCCAGGGGGCGAAGCACGAGCAGTACTTC. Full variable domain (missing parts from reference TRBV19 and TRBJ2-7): DGGITQSPKYLFRKEGQNVTLSCEQNLNHDAMYWYRQDPGQGLRLIYYSQIVNDFQKGDIAEGYSVSREKKESFPLTVTSAQKNPTAFYLCASSIQGAKHEQYFGPGTRLTVT.

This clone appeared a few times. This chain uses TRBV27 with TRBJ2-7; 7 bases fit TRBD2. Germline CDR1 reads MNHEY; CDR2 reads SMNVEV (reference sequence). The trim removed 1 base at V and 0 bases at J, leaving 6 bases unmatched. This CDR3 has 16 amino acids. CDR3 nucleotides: TGTGCCAGCAGTTTATTAGCGGGCGAAACCTCCTACGAGCAGTACTTC. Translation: CASSLLAGETSYEQYF.

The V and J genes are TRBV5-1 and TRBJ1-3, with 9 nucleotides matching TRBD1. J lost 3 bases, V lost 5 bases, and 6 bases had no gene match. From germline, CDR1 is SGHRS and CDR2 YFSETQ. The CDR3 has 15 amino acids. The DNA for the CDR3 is TGCGCCAGCAGTTCTGGACAGGGGATTGGAAACACCATATATTTT. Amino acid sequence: CASSSGQGIGNTIYF. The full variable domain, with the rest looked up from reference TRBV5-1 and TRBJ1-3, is KAGVTQTPRYLIKTRGQQVTLSCSPISGHRSVSWYQQTPGQGLQFLFEYFSETQRNKGNFPGRFSGRQFSNSRSEMNVSTLELGDSALYLCASSSGQGIGNTIYFGEGSWLTVV.

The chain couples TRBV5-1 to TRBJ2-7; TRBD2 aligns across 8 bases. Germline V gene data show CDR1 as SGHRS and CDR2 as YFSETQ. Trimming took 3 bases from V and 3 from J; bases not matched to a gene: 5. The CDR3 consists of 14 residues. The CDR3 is CASSSSGGRYEQYF. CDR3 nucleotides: TGCGCCAGCAGCTCGTCGGGGGGGCGCTACGAGCAGTACTTC.

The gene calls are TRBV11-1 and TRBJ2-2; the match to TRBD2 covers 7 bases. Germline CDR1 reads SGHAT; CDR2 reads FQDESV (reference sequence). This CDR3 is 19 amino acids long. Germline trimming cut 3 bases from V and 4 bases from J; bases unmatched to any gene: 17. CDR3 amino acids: CASSLGGEKGGPSTGELFF. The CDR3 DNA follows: TGTGCCAGCAGCTTGGGGGGAGAAAAGGGAGGGCCGAGCACCGGGGAGCTGTTTTTT.

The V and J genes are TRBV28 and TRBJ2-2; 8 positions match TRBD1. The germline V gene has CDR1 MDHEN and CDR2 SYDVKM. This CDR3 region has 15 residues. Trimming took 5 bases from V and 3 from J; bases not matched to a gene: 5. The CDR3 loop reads CASSPDREDTGELFF. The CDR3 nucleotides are TGTGCCAGCAGTCCGGACAGGGAGGACACCGGGGAGCTGTTTTTT.